Reported below is one TCR beta chain. CDR3 length: 14 residues. Germline V lookup: CDR1 MNHNS, CDR2 SASEGT. Trimming pared 3 bases from V and 1 base from J, leaving 8 bases between. The record originates from a study of blood T cell repertoires in COVID-19. TCRdb's copy holds only in-frame clones and misses some; the assay was immunoSEQ multiplex PCR. The repertoire holds about 73,000 clones, approximately 83% seen once, with over 2% in the top ten. This chain uses TRBV6-1 with TRBJ2-3; D might be TRBD1 (6 bases). The sequenced sample was peripheral blood. The sequence derives from a man older than 75 with active or convalescent COVID-19. Here the CDR3 reads CASSDRGGTDTQYF. The DNA for the CDR3 is TGTGCCAGCAGTGACAGGGGAGGCACAGATACGCAGTATTTT.